Reported below is one TCR beta chain. As yet, its antigen is unknown. RNA transcripts provided the source from which TCR beta CDR3 regions were amplified. First-round RT-PCR of the TCR CDR3 relied on the HTBI primer set. TCRdb re-called the multiplex PCR reads through MiXCR, storing one row per CDR3 protein. Among roughly 510,000 distinct CDR3 sequences listed, 40% to 50% were seen once. In germline, CDR1 is MNHEY, CDR2 SVGEGT. V lost 2 bases and J lost 1, with 9 bases in between. The CDR3 covers 16 residues. The data are from a study of T cells in Graves' hyperthyroidism and ophthalmopathy. Notes on the study in general: Among clonotypes expanded in thyroid above 0.001, most were also found in blood. Stable hyperthyroidism was told apart from ophthalmopathy by a model built on 13 V-J features.

The receptor was isolated from an adult woman with Graves' disease, either hyperthyroidism or ophthalmopathy (not recorded which). The chain is built from TRBV6-2 or TRBV6-3 and TRBJ2-6; no clear D. Sequenced sample: peripheral blood or thyroid tissue (not recorded which). The CDR3 bases are TGTGCCAGCAGTTACCTTGGGGATTCTGGGGCCAACGTCCTGACTTTC. It translates to CASSYLGDSGANVLTF.